This TCR beta chain was captured by sequencing in a study of tumor-infiltrating lymphocytes in oesophageal squamous cell carcinoma. TCRdb analysed the PCR reads with MiXCR anew, one entry per CDR3 protein. The sample consists of fewer than 20,000 distinct CDR3 sequences, 39% of them appearing once. The CDR3 loop spans 15 amino acids. Germline CDR1 SGHRS, CDR2 YFSETQ. Sequencing input: esophageal tumor tissue. This sequence joins TRBV5-1 and TRBJ2-5; D is undetermined. Near its end, the DNA agrees better with TRBJ2-7, so the J call may be wrong. This clonotype originated in a male donor with esophageal squamous cell carcinoma. The CDR3 is CASSLDTESSYEQYF. The CDR3 nucleotides read TGCGCCAGCAGCTTGGACACGGAGAGCTCCTACGAGCAGTACTTC.